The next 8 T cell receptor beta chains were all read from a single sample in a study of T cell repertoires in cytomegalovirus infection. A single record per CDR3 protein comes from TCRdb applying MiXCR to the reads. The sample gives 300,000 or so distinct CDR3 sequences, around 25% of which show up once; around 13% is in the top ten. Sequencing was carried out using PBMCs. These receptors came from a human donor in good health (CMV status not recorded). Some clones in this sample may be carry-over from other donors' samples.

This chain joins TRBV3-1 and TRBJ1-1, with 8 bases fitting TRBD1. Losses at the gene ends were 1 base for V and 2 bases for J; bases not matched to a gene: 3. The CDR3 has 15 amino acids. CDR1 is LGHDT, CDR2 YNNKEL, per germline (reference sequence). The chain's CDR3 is CASSQGQGQNTEAFF. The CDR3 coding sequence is TGTGCCAGCAGCCAAGGACAGGGGCAAAACACTGAAGCTTTCTTT.

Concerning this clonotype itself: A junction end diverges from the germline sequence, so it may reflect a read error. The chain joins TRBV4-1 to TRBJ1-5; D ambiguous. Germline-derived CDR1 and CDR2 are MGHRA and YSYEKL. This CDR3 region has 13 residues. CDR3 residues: CASSQGSTQPQHF. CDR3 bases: TGCGCCAGCAGCCAGGGAAGCACTCAGCCCCAGCATTTT.

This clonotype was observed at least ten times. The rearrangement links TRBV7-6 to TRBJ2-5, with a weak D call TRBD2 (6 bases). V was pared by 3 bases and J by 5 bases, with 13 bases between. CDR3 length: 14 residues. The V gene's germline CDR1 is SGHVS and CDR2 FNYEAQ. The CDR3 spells CASSFRLVGETQYF. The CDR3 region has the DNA TGTGCCAGCAGCTTCCGACTAGTAGGGGAGACCCAGTACTTC.

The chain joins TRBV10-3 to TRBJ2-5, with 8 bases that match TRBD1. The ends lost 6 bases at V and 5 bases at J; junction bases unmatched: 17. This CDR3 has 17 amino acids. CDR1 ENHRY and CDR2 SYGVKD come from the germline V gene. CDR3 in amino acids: CAIRADRVGTKSETQYF. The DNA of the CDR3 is TGTGCCATCAGGGCGGACAGGGTCGGAACTAAATCGGAGACCCAGTACTTC.

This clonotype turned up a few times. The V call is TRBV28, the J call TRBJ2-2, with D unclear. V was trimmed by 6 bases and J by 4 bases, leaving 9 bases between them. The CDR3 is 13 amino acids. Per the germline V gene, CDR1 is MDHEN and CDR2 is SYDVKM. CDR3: CASSPASTGELFF. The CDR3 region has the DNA TGTGCCAGCAGCCCCGCAAGCACCGGGGAGCTGTTTTTT.

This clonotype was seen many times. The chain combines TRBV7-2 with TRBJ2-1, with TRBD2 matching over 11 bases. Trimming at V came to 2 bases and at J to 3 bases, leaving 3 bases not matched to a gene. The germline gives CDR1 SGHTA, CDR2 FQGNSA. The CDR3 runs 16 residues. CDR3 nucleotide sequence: TGTGCCAGCAGCTTATTTACTAGCGGGGGCTACAATGAGCAGTTCTTC. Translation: CASSLFTSGGYNEQFF.

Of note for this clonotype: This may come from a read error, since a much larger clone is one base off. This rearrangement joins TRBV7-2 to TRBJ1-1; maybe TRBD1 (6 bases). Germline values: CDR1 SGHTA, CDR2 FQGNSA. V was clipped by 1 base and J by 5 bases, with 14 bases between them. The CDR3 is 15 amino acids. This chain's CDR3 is CASSLVQGRWTEAFF. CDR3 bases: TGTGCCAGCAGCTTAGTTCAGGGGAGATGGACTGAAGCTTTCTTT.

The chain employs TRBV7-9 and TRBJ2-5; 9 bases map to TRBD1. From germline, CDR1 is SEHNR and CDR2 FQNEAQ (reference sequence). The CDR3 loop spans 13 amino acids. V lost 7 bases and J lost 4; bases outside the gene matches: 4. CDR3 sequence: CASIGQGRETQYF. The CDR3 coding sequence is TGTGCCAGCATCGGACAGGGGCGAGAGACCCAGTACTTC.